The 2 T cell receptor beta chains reported below all come from one sample, sequenced in a study of T cell changes during pregnancy in multiple sclerosis (dated 2019 in TCRdb). The method behind the library was the immunoSEQ multiplex PCR assay. Held by TCRdb, this immuneACCESS table contains in-frame sequences only and omits some clones. Under half of the omission traces to an unresolved V gene where checked; the cause of the rest is unknown. The sample table records some 40,000 clones; 90% of these occur just once. Approximately 0.5% of the sample comes from the top ten. Sequenced here: CD4+ T cells from peripheral blood mononuclear cells, sampled in the second trimester of pregnancy. These receptors came from a female donor with multiple sclerosis, enrolled in a pregnancy study.

V usage is TRBV18 and J usage is TRBJ2-7; TRBD2 aligns across 9 bases. This CDR3 has 16 amino acids. V dropped 3 bases and J dropped 2; count of bases not matched to a gene: 8. CDR1 and CDR2 (germline): KGHSH, LQKENI. CDR3 amino acids: CASSPLRSSGTYEQYF. The CDR3 DNA sequence: TGTGCCAGCTCACCGTTGAGGTCTAGCGGGACCTACGAGCAGTACTTC.

V usage is TRBV7-2 and J usage is TRBJ2-5; D is undetermined. Trimming removed 5 bases at V and 4 bases at J, with 5 bases between. This CDR3 has 11 residues. The germline V gene has CDR1 SGHTA and CDR2 FQGNSA. The DNA for the CDR3 is TGTGCCAGCAGCCCTCGAGAGACCCAGTACTTC. Its translation: CASSPRETQYF.